The rows below give T cell receptor beta chains drawn from one sample of a study of blood T cell repertoires in COVID-19. This table comes from immunoSEQ multiplex PCR, and its TCRdb copy is limited to in-frame clones, with some not included. The profile shows 90,000 to 110,000 clones, 80% of them singletons. Sample: peripheral blood. Every receptor here comes from a human donor in a cohort sampled during active or convalescent COVID-19. CDR3s include the opening cysteine and the closing phenylalanine or tryptophan. Fields, in order: clone size, J gene, CDR3 length, D gene, V gene, CDR3 protein, CDR3 DNA. D genes are given only for firm matches. Expanded clones are given a class, and other clones once, few, many or no size at all.

size: -
J: TRBJ2-1
length: 15
D: TRBD1
V: TRBV18
CDR3: CASSPRRQGDGEQFF
DNA: TGTGCCAGCTCACCACGGCGACAGGGAGATGGTGAGCAGTTCTTC

size: -
J: TRBJ2-2
length: 13
D: -
V: TRBV2
CDR3: CASGITRPGELFF
DNA: TGTGCCAGCGGAATCACTAGACCCGGGGAGCTGTTTTTT

size: -
J: TRBJ2-7
length: 14
D: TRBD1
V: TRBV25-1
CDR3: CASSAIQGAYEQYF
DNA: TGTGCCAGCAGTGCGATTCAGGGGGCCTACGAGCAGTACTTC

size: -
J: TRBJ1-2
length: 15
D: -
V: TRBV14
CDR3: CASSYGGRTNYGYTF
DNA: TGTGCCAGCAGCTACGGGGGACGGACGAACTATGGCTACACCTTC

size: -
J: TRBJ1-5
length: 15
D: -
V: TRBV6-7
CDR3: CASSYFRDRQWAQHF
DNA: TGTGCCAGCAGTTACTTCCGGGATCGTCAATGGGCCCAGCATTTT

size: -
J: TRBJ1-1
length: 14
D: -
V: TRBV19
CDR3: CASSIVGRNTEAFF
DNA: TGTGCCAGTAGTATAGTGGGGAGAAACACTGAAGCTTTCTTT

size: -
J: TRBJ1-2
length: 14
D: -
V: TRBV5-1
CDR3: CASSLDMGPGGYTF
DNA: TGCGCCAGCAGCTTGGACATGGGGCCTGGTGGCTACACCTTC

size: -
J: TRBJ2-3
length: 13
D: -
V: TRBV6-5
CDR3: CAAGQTRTDTQYF
DNA: TGTGCCGCTGGACAGACCCGCACAGATACGCAGTATTTT

size: -
J: TRBJ2-2
length: 17
D: TRBD1
V: TRBV3-1/TRBV3-2
CDR3: CASSQSRGTENTGELFF
DNA: TGTGCCAGCAGCCAAAGCCGAGGGACAGAGAACACCGGGGAGCTGTTTTTT

size: -
J: TRBJ1-1
length: 13
D: -
V: TRBV19
CDR3: CASSPRRDTEAFF
DNA: TGTGCCAGTAGTCCCCGGAGGGACACTGAAGCTTTCTTT

size: few
J: TRBJ2-7
length: 13
D: TRBD1
V: TRBV28
CDR3: CASSTHRGYEQYF
DNA: TGTGCCAGCAGTACACACAGGGGCTACGAGCAGTACTTC

size: -
J: TRBJ2-5
length: 14
D: -
V: TRBV27
CDR3: CASSLLAPAETQYF
DNA: TGTGCCAGCAGCCTTTTAGCACCGGCAGAGACCCAGTACTTC

size: -
J: TRBJ1-5
length: 16
D: TRBD1
V: TRBV5-1
CDR3: CASSLGTGEDNQPQHF
DNA: TGCGCCAGCAGCTTGGGCACAGGGGAAGACAATCAGCCCCAGCATTTT

size: once
J: TRBJ2-6
length: 13
D: -
V: TRBV11-3
CDR3: CASSSTGANVLTF
DNA: TGTGCCAGCAGCTCAACTGGGGCCAACGTCCTGACTTTC

size: -
J: TRBJ2-1
length: 15
D: TRBD1
V: TRBV18
CDR3: CASSPGQGSYNEQFF
DNA: TGTGCCAGCTCACCGGGACAGGGGTCCTACAATGAGCAGTTCTTC

size: -
J: TRBJ1-1
length: 14
D: -
V: TRBV3-1/TRBV3-2
CDR3: CASSLFGRGAEAFF
DNA: TGTGCCAGCAGCCTGTTCGGGAGAGGGGCTGAAGCTTTCTTT

size: -
J: TRBJ2-1
length: 18
D: TRBD2
V: TRBV9
CDR3: CASSEAPGGLAGYNEQFF
DNA: TGTGCCAGCAGCGAAGCACCCGGGGGACTAGCAGGGTACAATGAGCAGTTCTTC

size: -
J: TRBJ1-6
length: 15
D: TRBD1
V: TRBV10-3
CDR3: CATLGQGLNNSPLHF
DNA: TGTGCCACACTTGGACAGGGCCTTAATAATTCACCCCTCCACTTT

size: -
J: TRBJ1-1
length: 14
D: -
V: TRBV9
CDR3: CASSVEGLSTEAFF
DNA: TGTGCCAGCAGCGTAGAGGGACTGTCCACTGAAGCTTTCTTT

size: -
J: TRBJ2-1
length: 12
D: -
V: TRBV27
CDR3: CASSLLFGEQFF
DNA: TGTGCCAGCAGTTTATTATTCGGTGAGCAGTTCTTC

size: few
J: TRBJ2-4
length: 15
D: TRBD1
V: TRBV12-5
CDR3: CASGHRGLSKNIQYF
DNA: TGTGCTAGTGGTCACAGGGGTTTGTCCAAAAACATTCAGTACTTC

size: -
J: TRBJ2-1
length: 15
D: TRBD2
V: TRBV7-3
CDR3: CASRASGSSYNEQFF
DNA: TGTGCCAGCAGGGCTAGCGGAAGCTCCTACAATGAGCAGTTCTTC

size: -
J: TRBJ1-3
length: 14
D: -
V: TRBV18
CDR3: CASSPQGSGNTIYF
DNA: TGTGCCAGCTCACCCCAGGGATCTGGAAACACCATATATTTT

size: -
J: TRBJ2-1
length: 14
D: -
V: TRBV5-1
CDR3: CASTEAGRYNEQFF
DNA: TGCGCCAGCACCGAAGCGGGTCGCTACAATGAGCAGTTCTTC

size: -
J: TRBJ1-1
length: 15
D: -
V: TRBV4-3
CDR3: CASSQILTGNTEAFF
DNA: TGCGCCAGCAGCCAAATCCTTACAGGGAACACTGAAGCTTTCTTT

size: -
J: TRBJ2-1
length: 12
D: -
V: TRBV28
CDR3: CASSLRYNEQFF
DNA: TGTGCCAGCAGTTTACGTTACAATGAGCAGTTCTTC

size: -
J: TRBJ2-5
length: 15
D: -
V: TRBV5-6
CDR3: CASSLAAGAQETQYF
DNA: TGTGCCAGCAGCTTGGCGGCAGGGGCACAAGAGACCCAGTACTTC

size: -
J: TRBJ1-1
length: 15
D: -
V: TRBV6-6
CDR3: CASSYSRVSGTEAFF
DNA: TGTGCCAGCAGTTACTCGAGGGTCTCTGGCACTGAAGCTTTCTTT

size: -
J: TRBJ2-3
length: 17
D: -
V: TRBV19
CDR3: CASSIVTRLISTDTQYF
DNA: TGTGCCAGTAGTATAGTAACAAGATTGATTAGCACAGATACGCAGTATTTT

size: few
J: TRBJ2-7
length: 14
D: -
V: TRBV27
CDR3: CASSSTPTSYEQYF
DNA: TGTGCCAGCAGTTCCACCCCAACTAGCTACGAGCAGTACTTC

size: few
J: TRBJ1-1
length: 16
D: TRBD1
V: TRBV11-1
CDR3: CASSSWTGDQNTEAFF
DNA: TGTGCCAGCAGCTCATGGACAGGGGACCAAAACACTGAAGCTTTCTTT

size: few
J: TRBJ2-5
length: 12
D: -
V: TRBV7-9
CDR3: CASSLSEETQYF
DNA: TGTGCCAGCAGCCTTAGCGAGGAGACCCAGTACTTC

size: -
J: TRBJ2-7
length: 16
D: -
V: TRBV18
CDR3: CASSLQWGGPTYEQYF
DNA: TGTGCCAGCTCACTCCAGTGGGGGGGCCCCACCTACGAGCAGTACTTC

size: -
J: TRBJ1-6
length: 13
D: -
V: TRBV7-2
CDR3: CASSLVLAGSLHF
DNA: TGTGCCAGCAGCTTAGTTCTGGCGGGGAGCCTCCACTTT

size: -
J: TRBJ2-3
length: 15
D: TRBD2
V: TRBV7-9
CDR3: CASSIGTSGADTQYF
DNA: TGTGCCAGCAGCATCGGGACTAGCGGGGCAGATACGCAGTATTTT

size: -
J: TRBJ1-3
length: 14
D: -
V: TRBV3-1/TRBV3-2
CDR3: CASSQGVSGNTIYF
DNA: TGTGCCAGCAGCCAAGGAGTCTCTGGAAACACCATATATTTT

size: -
J: TRBJ2-7
length: 15
D: TRBD1
V: TRBV6-6
CDR3: CATIPRGHGSYEQYF
DNA: TGTGCCACAATACCAAGGGGGCACGGGTCCTACGAGCAGTACTTC

size: -
J: TRBJ2-1
length: 15
D: TRBD1
V: TRBV11-1
CDR3: CASSPRGGQYDEQFF
DNA: TGTGCCAGCAGTCCTAGAGGGGGACAGTACGATGAGCAGTTCTTC

size: -
J: TRBJ2-3
length: 15
D: -
V: TRBV4-3
CDR3: CASSQTWHGTDTQYF
DNA: TGCGCCAGCAGCCAAACATGGCACGGCACAGATACGCAGTATTTT

size: -
J: TRBJ2-7
length: 15
D: -
V: TRBV19
CDR3: CASSIDLIRAREQYF
DNA: TGTGCCAGTAGTATAGATCTGATCAGGGCGAGGGAGCAGTACTTC

size: few
J: TRBJ2-1
length: 13
D: -
V: TRBV15
CDR3: CATSRERAPKQFF
DNA: TGTGCCACCAGCAGAGAGAGGGCCCCTAAGCAGTTCTTC

size: -
J: TRBJ2-1
length: 15
D: TRBD1
V: TRBV12-5
CDR3: CASERWAGGSYEQFF
DNA: TGTGCTAGTGAAAGGTGGGCAGGGGGCTCGTATGAGCAGTTCTTC

size: -
J: TRBJ2-1
length: 12
D: -
V: TRBV24-1
CDR3: CATSDRFNEQFF
DNA: TGTGCCACCAGTGACCGGTTCAATGAGCAGTTCTTC